One sample yielded the 32 T cell receptor beta chains listed below, sequenced in a study of blood T cell repertoires in COVID-19. Using immunoSEQ multiplex PCR, the repertoire was profiled, and TCRdb retains in-frame clones only, with some absent. The sample consists of 250,000 to 300,000 clones, around 87% of them appearing once. What was sequenced was peripheral blood. The receptor source for this set is a man between 18 and 35 years old with active or convalescent COVID-19.

This clone occurred a few times. The rearrangement links TRBV28 to TRBJ1-3; 9 bases map to TRBD1. The V segment lost 5 bases and the J segment 4 bases; nucleotides outside the gene matches: 9. CDR3 length: 16 residues. Germline lookup yields CDR1 MDHEN and CDR2 SYDVKM. The CDR3 here is CASSPPGTGSGNTIYF. The CDR3 bases are TGTGCCAGCAGTCCTCCCGGGACAGGGTCCGGAAACACCATATATTTT.

This clone came up a few times. V gene TRBV9 combines with J gene TRBJ1-2; possibly TRBD1 for D (6 bases). V was trimmed by 0 bases and J by 7 bases, leaving 13 bases between them. The CDR3 has 14 residues. The germline CDR1 and CDR2 sequences are SGDLS and YYNGEE. The CDR3 coding sequence is TGTGCCAGCAGCGTAGGACAGGCCGCGGGTGGCTACACCTTC. Translating it yields CASSVGQAAGGYTF. Full variable domain (missing parts from reference TRBV9 and TRBJ1-2): DSGVTQTPKHLITATGQRVTLRCSPRSGDLSVYWYQQSLDQGLQFLIQYYNGEERAKGNILERFSAQQFPDLHSELNLSSLELGDSALYFCASSVGQAAGGYTFGSGTRLTVV.

The sample holds a few counts of this clone. The gene calls are TRBV5-4 and TRBJ1-2; D might be TRBD1 (5 bases). V was trimmed by 4 bases and J by 3 bases, leaving 10 bases between them. Germline V lookup: CDR1 SGHNT, CDR2 YYREEE (reference sequence). The CDR3 sequence is 13 residues long. Written as DNA, the CDR3 is TGTGCCAGCAGCGGCGGCAGGGACTATGGCTACACCTTC. Amino acids: CASSGGRDYGYTF.

The chain joins TRBV28 to TRBJ2-3; 9 bases agree with TRBD1. Germline V gene sequence: CDR1 MDHEN, CDR2 SYDVKM. The CDR3 consists of 15 residues. Trimming removed 6 bases from V and 3 bases from J; junction bases left unmatched: 7. Here the CDR3 reads CASSPGQGMTDTQYF. The DNA of the CDR3 is TGTGCCAGCAGCCCCGGACAGGGGATGACAGATACGCAGTATTTT.

This rearrangement joins TRBV7-9 to TRBJ2-1, with 7 bases that match TRBD2. The ends lost 2 bases at V and 10 bases at J; junction bases unmatched: 11. This CDR3 contains 15 residues. CDR1 and CDR2 (germline): SEHNR, FQNEAQ (reference sequence). CDR3 in amino acids: CASSLTGGARDEQFF. The CDR3 DNA is TGTGCCAGCAGCTTAACGGGGGGTGCCCGTGACGAGCAGTTCTTC.

The chain combines TRBV3-1 (or the pseudogene TRBV3-2) with TRBJ2-5, with 10 bases matching TRBD2. J was trimmed by 3 bases and V by 4 bases; bases with no gene match: 5. CDR1 and CDR2 (germline): LGHDT, YNNKEL (reference sequence). The CDR3 contains 15 residues. The CDR3 is CASSLDTSGKETQYF. Here the CDR3 DNA reads TGTGCCAGCAGCCTTGATACTAGCGGGAAAGAGACCCAGTACTTC.

The gene calls are TRBV27 and TRBJ2-7; 9 bases are shared with TRBD2. The V gene's germline CDR1 is MNHEY and CDR2 SMNVEV (reference sequence). The CDR3 length is 15 residues. V gave up 3 bases and J gave up 6 bases; unmatched junction bases: 9. CDR3 sequence reads: CASSLAAGGLSEQYF. In DNA form, the CDR3 reads TGTGCCAGCAGTTTGGCAGCGGGAGGTCTGAGCGAGCAGTACTTC.

The chain joins TRBV9 to TRBJ1-6; no reliable D call. Germline loops: CDR1 SGDLS, CDR2 YYNGEE. The CDR3 length is 15 residues. Trimming took off 0 bases at V and 7 bases at J, with 11 bases between the two ends. For the CDR3, the DNA is TGTGCCAGCAGCGTAGTGGGCACCTCGAATTCACCCCTCCACTTT. Protein sequence: CASSVVGTSNSPLHF.

V and J are TRBV6-4 and TRBJ2-1, with a tentative D call TRBD2 (6 bases). This CDR3 spans 13 amino acids. Germline V gives CDR1 MRHNA, CDR2 SNTAGT. Trimming took off 0 bases at V and 10 bases at J, with 10 bases between the two ends. The CDR3 DNA follows: TGTGCCAGCAGTGACTCCCCTGGGGGGGAGCAGTTCTTC. It translates to CASSDSPGGEQFF.

This clone was seen only once. The chain links TRBV12-3 or TRBV12-4 to TRBJ2-3; D possibly corresponds to TRBD1 (6 bases). V lost 3 bases and J lost 2, with 6 bases in between. This CDR3 region has 13 residues. CDR3 amino acids: CASSLGATDTQYF. CDR3 bases: TGTGCCAGCAGTTTGGGGGCCACAGATACGCAGTATTTT.

CDR3 in DNA: TGTGCCAGCAGTGGGGACACGACTAAACTGTTTTTT. This gives the protein CASSGDTTKLFF. V gene TRBV27 combines with J gene TRBJ1-4; TRBD1 might be the D (6 bases). Germline V gene data show CDR1 as MNHEY and CDR2 as SMNVEV (reference sequence). V was cut by 5 bases and J by 11 bases, with 12 bases left in between. This CDR3 is 12 amino acids long.

The chain joins TRBV4-3 to TRBJ1-4; D perhaps matches TRBD1 (5 bases). The germline V and J ends were trimmed by 0 bases and 8 bases, with 16 bases remaining between them. CDR3 length equals 16 residues. From germline, CDR1 is LGHNA and CDR2 YSLEER. In nucleotides, the CDR3 is TGCGCCAGCAGCCAAGATGGGCAGGGCATGGGAGAAAAACTGTTTTTT. Its protein product is CASSQDGQGMGEKLFF.

This chain uses TRBV28 with TRBJ2-7, with 11 bases aligning to TRBD2. The trim removed 0 bases at V and 6 bases at J, leaving 7 bases unmatched. Germline-derived CDR1 and CDR2 are MDHEN and SYDVKM. This CDR3 is 16 amino acids long. The CDR3 sequence is CASSLWGGTSGVEQYF. The CDR3 nucleotides read TGTGCCAGCAGTTTATGGGGGGGGACTAGCGGAGTCGAGCAGTACTTC.

This chain joins TRBV24-1 and TRBJ2-2, with TRBD1 identical over 9 bases. Trimming cost V 3 bases and J 4 bases; bases outside gene matches: 8. Germline CDR1 is KGHDR and CDR2 is SFDVKD. The CDR3 is 17 amino acids. The CDR3, as DNA: TGTGCCACCAGTGATCCCGGGACAGGGTTCGGCACCGGGGAGCTGTTTTTT. This encodes CATSDPGTGFGTGELFF.

The chain combines TRBV2 with TRBJ2-1; D may be TRBD1 (6 bases). The V gene's germline CDR1 is SNHLY and CDR2 FYNNEI. V was cut by 6 bases and J by 4 bases, with 16 bases left in between. The CDR3 sequence is 15 residues long. CDR3 bases: TGTGCCAGCAGCGCGACAGGCTCGACTTACAATGAGCAGTTCTTC. As protein: CASSATGSTYNEQFF.

This chain uses TRBV18 with TRBJ2-1; tentative D call: TRBD2 (5 bases). Per germline, CDR1 KGHSH and CDR2 LQKENI. The CDR3 is 16 residues long. Trimming shortened V by 0 bases and J by 8 bases, and 17 bases separated the two germline ends. CDR3 residues: CASSPPVAGFHDEQFF. The CDR3 region has the DNA TGTGCCAGCTCACCACCGGTGGCGGGTTTTCACGATGAGCAGTTCTTC.

The chain is built from TRBV18 and TRBJ2-7, with 9 bases fitting TRBD1. The CDR3 consists of 15 residues. Germline V lookup: CDR1 KGHSH, CDR2 LQKENI. Trimming cost V 2 bases and J 5 bases; bases outside gene matches: 7. CDR3 loop: CASSPGPGQGHEQYF. Written as DNA, the CDR3 is TGTGCCAGCTCACCAGGACCGGGACAGGGACACGAGCAGTACTTC.

This clone was found once. The rearrangement joins TRBV3-1 (or the pseudogene TRBV3-2) to TRBJ1-6, with a possible D match to TRBD1 (5 bases). Germline lookup yields CDR1 LGHDT and CDR2 YNNKEL (reference sequence). The CDR3 has 14 residues. Deletions cut 4 bases from V and 12 bases from J, with 16 bases between. CDR3 region: CASSPGEGWEPLHF. For the CDR3, the DNA is TGTGCCAGCAGCCCGGGGGAGGGTTGGGAACCCCTCCACTTT.

CDR3 loop: CASSQDGRGLSPLHF. The CDR3 DNA is TGTGCCAGCAGCCAAGATGGAAGGGGGCTATCACCCCTCCACTTT. This sequence joins TRBV4-2 and TRBJ1-6; the match to TRBD1 covers 7 bases. The CDR3 is 15 residues long. Trimming took 0 bases from V and 10 from J; bases not matched to a gene: 6. The germline CDR1 and CDR2 sequences are LGHNA and YNFKEQ.

As DNA, the CDR3 is TGTGCCAGCAGCTTAGCGGCTAGCTCGGGCCAAGAGACCCAGTACTTC. Protein: CASSLAASSGQETQYF. The chain uses TRBV7-2 and TRBJ2-5; TRBD2 is a possible D gene (5 bases). The germline V gene encodes CDR1 SGHTA and CDR2 FQGNSA. V gave up 0 bases and J gave up 1 base, with 12 bases separating them. CDR3 length: 16 amino acids.

The J gene is TRBJ2-7, the V gene TRBV6-5, with D perhaps TRBD1 (6 bases). Trimming stripped 4 bases from V and 3 bases from J, with 13 bases between. This CDR3 has 14 residues. Germline CDR1 reads MNHEY; CDR2 reads SVGAGI. CDR3 sequence (DNA): TGTGCCAGCAGTTCTAAGGGACATAACTACGAGCAGTACTTC. Its protein is CASSSKGHNYEQYF.

The chain couples TRBV28 to TRBJ2-7; 9 bases are a match to TRBD2. This CDR3 comprises 13 residues. The V gene's germline CDR1 is MDHEN and CDR2 SYDVKM. The V and J ends lost 6 bases and 2 bases, in that order; junction bases with no gene match: 2. The CDR3 DNA is TGTGCCAGCAGGACTAGCGGCACCTACGAGCAGTACTTC. It codes for CASRTSGTYEQYF.

The chain combines TRBV18 with TRBJ2-2; weak D call: TRBD1 (6 bases). Trimming removed 6 bases at V and 3 bases at J, with 11 bases between. The CDR3 sequence is 14 residues long. Germline CDR1 reads KGHSH; CDR2 reads LQKENI. The DNA for the CDR3 is TGTGCCAGCTCCCCGGGACACGACACCGGGGAGCTGTTTTTT. Translation: CASSPGHDTGELFF.

This clone was seen only a few times. The chain is built from TRBV18 and TRBJ1-5; 9 bases are shared with TRBD1. Germline V lookup: CDR1 KGHSH, CDR2 LQKENI. There are 15 residues in the CDR3. The ends lost 3 bases at V and 6 bases at J; junction bases unmatched: 6. CDR3 amino acids: CASSPRDRAPQPQHF. The CDR3 DNA reads as TGTGCCAGCTCACCTCGGGACAGGGCCCCTCAGCCCCAGCATTTT. The full variable domain, completed using reference TRBV18 and TRBJ1-5, is NAGVMQNPRHLVRRRGQEARLRCSPMKGHSHVYWYRQLPEEGLKFMVYLQKENIIDESGMPKERFSAEFPKEGPSILRIQQVVRGDSAAYFCASSPRDRAPQPQHFGDGTRLSIL.

The chain uses TRBV2 and TRBJ1-5; no firm D call. With 5 bases removed from V and 4 bases from J, the gap between germline ends came to 9 bases. The V gene's germline CDR1 is SNHLY and CDR2 FYNNEI. This CDR3 spans 13 amino acids. The CDR3 here is CASSWEINQPQHF. The DNA of the CDR3 is TGTGCCAGCAGTTGGGAGATAAATCAGCCCCAGCATTTT.

The chain combines TRBV28 with TRBJ1-2, with 7 bases aligning to TRBD1. V shed 5 bases and J 5 bases; nucleotides not matched to a gene: 17. This CDR3 region has 17 residues. CDR1 and CDR2 (germline): MDHEN, SYDVKM. The chain's CDR3 is CASSPSHSGTAKYGYTF. The CDR3 DNA reads TGTGCCAGCAGTCCAAGCCATTCCGGGACAGCCAAGTATGGCTACACCTTC.

The rearrangement joins TRBV11-3 to TRBJ2-7; possibly TRBD2 for D (5 bases). CDR3 size: 14 residues. Germline CDR1 reads SGHNT; CDR2 reads YENEEA. Trimming removed 5 bases at V and 2 bases at J, with 13 bases between. The DNA of the CDR3 is TGTGCCAGCAGCCTTTACAGCGGAGCCTACGAGCAGTACTTC. This gives the protein CASSLYSGAYEQYF.

The V call is TRBV2, the J call TRBJ1-2, with D unclear. Trimming pared 4 bases from V and 8 bases from J, leaving 20 bases between. This CDR3 contains 15 residues. Germline V lookup: CDR1 SNHLY, CDR2 FYNNEI. CDR3 sequence reads: CASSARDSHYEGYTF. The DNA for the CDR3 is TGTGCCAGCAGTGCCCGGGATTCTCACTATGAGGGCTACACCTTC.

The CDR3 spells CASQIQGSYGYTF. CDR3 coding DNA: TGTGCCAGTCAAATACAGGGCTCCTATGGCTACACCTTC. The chain carries TRBV5-6 and TRBJ1-2, with D tentatively TRBD1 (6 bases). V shed 8 bases and J shed 4 bases, with 15 bases lying between them. The CDR3 extends over 13 amino acids. Germline assignment: CDR1 SGHDT and CDR2 YYEEEE.

This chain joins TRBV12-3 or TRBV12-4 and TRBJ1-5, with D perhaps TRBD1 (6 bases). The CDR3 is made up of 13 amino acids. V lost 6 bases, J lost 6 bases, and 12 bases lay in between. The CDR3 region has the DNA TGTGCCAGCAGCCAACAGGGTGGTCAGCCCCAGCATTTT. Its translation is CASSQQGGQPQHF.

The chain uses TRBV3-1 (or the pseudogene TRBV3-2) and TRBJ1-1; D remains unclear. Trimming shortened V by 0 bases and J by 10 bases, and 15 bases separated the two germline ends. CDR1 LGHDT and CDR2 YNNKEL come from the germline V gene (reference sequence). The CDR3 length is 14 residues. This chain's CDR3 is CASSQEGSNAGAFF. CDR3 sequence (DNA): TGTGCCAGCAGCCAAGAGGGCTCCAATGCTGGAGCTTTCTTT.

The chain combines TRBV6-5 with TRBJ1-3; D is possibly TRBD1 (6 bases). V lost 2 bases, J lost 9 bases, and 14 bases lay in between. Germline V gives CDR1 MNHEY, CDR2 SVGAGI. CDR3 length: 14 amino acids. CDR3 amino acids: CASSYTGGLSTIYF. DNA of the CDR3: TGTGCCAGCAGTTACACGGGGGGGCTGAGCACCATATATTTT.